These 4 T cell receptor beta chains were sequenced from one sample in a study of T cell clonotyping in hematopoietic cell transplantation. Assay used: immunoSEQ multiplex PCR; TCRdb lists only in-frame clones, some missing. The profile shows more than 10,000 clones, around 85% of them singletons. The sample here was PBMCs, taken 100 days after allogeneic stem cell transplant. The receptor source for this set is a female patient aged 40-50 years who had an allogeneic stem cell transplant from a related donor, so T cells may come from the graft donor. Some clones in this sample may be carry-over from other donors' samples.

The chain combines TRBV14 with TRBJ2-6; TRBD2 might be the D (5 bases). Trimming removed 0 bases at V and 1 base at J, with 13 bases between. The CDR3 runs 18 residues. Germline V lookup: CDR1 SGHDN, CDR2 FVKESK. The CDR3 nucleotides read TGTGCCAGCAGCCAAGATCGGGGTCACGAATCTGGGGCCAACGTCCTGACTTTC. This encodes CASSQDRGHESGANVLTF.

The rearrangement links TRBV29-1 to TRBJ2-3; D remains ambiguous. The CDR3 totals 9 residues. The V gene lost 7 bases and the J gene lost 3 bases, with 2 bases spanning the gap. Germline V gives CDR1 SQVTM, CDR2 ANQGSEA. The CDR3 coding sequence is TGCAGCGGGACAGATACGCAGTATTTT. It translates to CSGTDTQYF.

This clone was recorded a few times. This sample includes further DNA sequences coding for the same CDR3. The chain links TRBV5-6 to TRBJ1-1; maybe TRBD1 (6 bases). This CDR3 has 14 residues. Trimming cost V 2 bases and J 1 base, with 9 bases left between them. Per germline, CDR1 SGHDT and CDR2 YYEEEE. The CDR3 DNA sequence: TGTGCCAGCAGCTTTCCAGGGGAGAACACTGAAGCTTTCTTT. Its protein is CASSFPGENTEAFF.

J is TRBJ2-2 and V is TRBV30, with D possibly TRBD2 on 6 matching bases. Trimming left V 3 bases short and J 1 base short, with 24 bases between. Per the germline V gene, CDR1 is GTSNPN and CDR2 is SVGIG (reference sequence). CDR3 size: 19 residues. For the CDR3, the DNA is TGTGCCTGGAGGTCGTTTCGGGGAACGGAGGGCTGGAACACCGGGGAGCTGTTTTTT. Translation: CAWRSFRGTEGWNTGELFF.